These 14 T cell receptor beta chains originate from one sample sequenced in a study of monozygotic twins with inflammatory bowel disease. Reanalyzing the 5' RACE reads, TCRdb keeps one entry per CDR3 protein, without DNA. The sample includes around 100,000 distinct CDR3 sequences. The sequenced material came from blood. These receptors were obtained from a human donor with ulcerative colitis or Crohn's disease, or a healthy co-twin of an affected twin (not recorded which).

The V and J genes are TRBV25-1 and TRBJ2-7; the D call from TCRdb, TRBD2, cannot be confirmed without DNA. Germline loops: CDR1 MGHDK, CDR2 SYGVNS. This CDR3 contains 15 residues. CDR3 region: CASSASRTTLYEQYF.

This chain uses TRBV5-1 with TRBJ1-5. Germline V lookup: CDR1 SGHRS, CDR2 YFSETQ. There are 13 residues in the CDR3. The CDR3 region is CASSLLEGQPQHF. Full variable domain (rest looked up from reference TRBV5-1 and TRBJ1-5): KAGVTQTPRYLIKTRGQQVTLSCSPISGHRSVSWYQQTPGQGLQFLFEYFSETQRNKGNFPGRFSGRQFSNSRSEMNVSTLELGDSALYLCASSLLEGQPQHFGDGTRLSIL.

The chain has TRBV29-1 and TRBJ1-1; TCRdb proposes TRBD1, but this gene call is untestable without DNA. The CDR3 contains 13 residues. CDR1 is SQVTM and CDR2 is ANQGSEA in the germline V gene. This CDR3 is CSVRATGNTEAFF.

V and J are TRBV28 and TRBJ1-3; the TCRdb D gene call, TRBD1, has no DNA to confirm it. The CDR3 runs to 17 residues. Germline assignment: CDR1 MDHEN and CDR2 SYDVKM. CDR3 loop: CASSRSGTDSSGNTIYF.

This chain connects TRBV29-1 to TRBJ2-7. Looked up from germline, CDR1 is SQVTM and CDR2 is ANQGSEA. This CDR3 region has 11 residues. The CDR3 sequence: CSAADVGEQYF.

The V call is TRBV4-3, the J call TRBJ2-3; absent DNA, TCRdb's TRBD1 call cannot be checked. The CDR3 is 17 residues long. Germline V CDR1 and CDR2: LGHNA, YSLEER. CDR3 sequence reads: CASSQFVGTGDIDTQYF.

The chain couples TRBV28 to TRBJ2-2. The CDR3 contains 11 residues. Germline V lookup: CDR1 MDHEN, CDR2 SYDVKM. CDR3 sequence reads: CASHAASTLFF.

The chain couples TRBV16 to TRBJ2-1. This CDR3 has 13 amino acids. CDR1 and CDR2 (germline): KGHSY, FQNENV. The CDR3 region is CASSQSPNREQFF.

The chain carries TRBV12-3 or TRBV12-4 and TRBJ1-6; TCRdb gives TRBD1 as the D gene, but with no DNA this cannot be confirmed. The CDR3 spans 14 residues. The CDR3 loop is CASSSRDRNSPLHF.

CDR3 sequence: CASSFPRTGGIGANVLTF. V is TRBV12-3 or TRBV12-4 and J is TRBJ2-6; TCRdb's assignment of TRBD1 cannot be checked, as there is no DNA. The CDR3 is 18 amino acids.

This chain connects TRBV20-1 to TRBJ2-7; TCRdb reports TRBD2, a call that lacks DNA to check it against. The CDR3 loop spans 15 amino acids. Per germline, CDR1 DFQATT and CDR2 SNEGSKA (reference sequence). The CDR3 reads CSARDSSGRRYEQYF.

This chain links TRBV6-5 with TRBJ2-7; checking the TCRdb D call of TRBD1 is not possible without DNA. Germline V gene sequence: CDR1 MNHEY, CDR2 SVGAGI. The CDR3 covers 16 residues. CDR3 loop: CASSYSGTGSSYEQYF.

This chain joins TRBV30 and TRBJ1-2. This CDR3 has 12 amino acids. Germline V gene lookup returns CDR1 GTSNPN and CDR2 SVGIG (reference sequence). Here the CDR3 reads CAWSVQGYGYTF.

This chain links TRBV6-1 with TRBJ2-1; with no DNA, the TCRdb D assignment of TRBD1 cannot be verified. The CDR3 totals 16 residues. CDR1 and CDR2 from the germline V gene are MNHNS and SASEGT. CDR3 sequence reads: CASSRGGWGGYNEQFF.